This T cell receptor beta chain was sequenced in a study of T cell repertoires in cytomegalovirus infection. Background on the study: Carrying CMV and the relevant HLA type showed in public TCR beta signatures. Study-wide results and limits: Across the ex vivo response, the dominant clonotypes were HLA-C-restricted CMV-specific TCR beta clonotypes. People with CMV and the relevant HLA were identified by cumulative public TCR beta family frequency.

Germline values: CDR1 SGHNT, CDR2 YYREEE (reference sequence). Trimming pared 4 bases from V and 0 bases from J, leaving 18 bases between. The CDR3 is made up of 17 amino acids. To note about this clonotype: Its specificity is not known.

TCRdb ran MiXCR on the reads and lists one entry per CDR3 protein. This table holds around 260,000 distinct CDR3 sequences, roughly 25% found once. This clonotype was obtained from a human donor in good health (CMV status not recorded). Some clones in this sample may be carry-over from other donors' samples. V and J are TRBV5-4 and TRBJ2-3, with D unresolved. Sequencing was carried out using PBMCs. The CDR3 spells CASSLATGRRSTDTQYF. CDR3 coding DNA: TGTGCCAGCAGCCTCGCAACCGGACGGCGGAGCACAGATACGCAGTATTTT.